Sequencing of this T cell receptor beta chain was carried out in a study of a mutant IDH1 vaccine in newly diagnosed glioma. Overall study context: Commencement of vaccination occurred 4-6 weeks following radiotherapy alone, or concurrently with temozolomide cycles. The therapy given earlier, which was standard therapy, consisted of radiotherapy, temozolomide, or both, and most of the patients received both.

Worth noting for this clone: Its antigen is unknown.

The time point denotes: week 47, end of study. Each dose of the vaccine consisted of 300 ug of mutant IDH1 20-mer peptide, with topical imiquimod. Looked up from germline, CDR1 is SGHRS and CDR2 is YFSETQ. V lost 1 base and J 4 bases, leaving 11 bases between the germline ends. The CDR3 extends over 14 amino acids. The protocol was immunoSEQ multiplex PCR, while the TCRdb copy is restricted to in-frame clones and leaves out a portion. The repertoire holds 56,000 or so clones, with approximately 76% as singletons. This specimen was PBMCs, taken from a glioma patient whose treatment included an IDH1 peptide vaccine. The TCR sequence derives from a woman in her thirties or forties with glioma. Some clones in this sample may be carry-over from other donors' samples. The chain combines TRBV5-1 with TRBJ2-5; possibly TRBD1 for D (5 bases). CDR3 sequence (DNA): TGCGCCAGCAGCTTGAGGGGAATCGGAGAGACCCAGTACTTC. It yields the protein CASSLRGIGETQYF.